The 4 T cell receptor beta chains reported below all come from one sample, sequenced in a study of spatial heterogeneity in lung cancer. TCRdb re-called the 5' RACE reads with MiXCR, one entry per CDR3 protein. The table shows about 40,000 distinct CDR3 sequences, with 4% to 6% occurring only once. The sample's time point: sample taken at primary tumor resection. Whole RNA obtained from tumor, nontumor lung or frozen PBMC underwent sequencing without sorting. Source: PBMCs, taken at surgery. The receptors were gathered from a female donor with early-stage non-small cell lung cancer.

The V call is TRBV10-3, the J call TRBJ2-3; 8 positions match TRBD2. Germline CDR1 reads ENHRY; CDR2 reads SYGVKD. The V segment lost 6 bases and the J segment 2 bases; nucleotides outside the gene matches: 7. CDR3 length equals 15 residues. The CDR3 loop is CAISHGGGITDTQYF. In DNA, the CDR3 is TGTGCCATCAGCCATGGCGGGGGGATCACAGATACGCAGTATTTT.

J is TRBJ1-1 and V is TRBV12-3 or TRBV12-4, with D possibly TRBD1 on 5 matching bases. Trimming shortened V by 6 bases and J by 2 bases, and 19 bases separated the two germline ends. The CDR3 extends over 16 amino acids. The CDR3 sequence is CASSPLAQGLNTEAFF. Here the CDR3 DNA reads TGTGCCAGCAGCCCTTTGGCCCAGGGCCTAAACACTGAAGCTTTCTTT.

The CDR3 nucleotides are TGTGCCAGCAGCTCCGGACAGTTAACTCTTTCTGGAAACACCATATATTTT. Its protein is CASSSGQLTLSGNTIYF. This chain links TRBV5-6 with TRBJ1-3; D possibly corresponds to TRBD1 (6 bases). This CDR3 region has 17 residues. Germline V gives CDR1 SGHDT, CDR2 YYEEEE. Trimming stripped 3 bases from V and 1 base from J, with 17 bases between.

This clonotype showed up many times. V is TRBV7-6 and J is TRBJ1-4, with TRBD1 identical over 10 bases. The V and J ends lost 5 bases and 5 bases, in that order; junction bases with no gene match: 5. The CDR3 has 15 residues. Per the germline V gene, CDR1 is SGHVS and CDR2 is FNYEAQ. As DNA, the CDR3 is TGTGCCAGCAGCGCCGACAGGGGGCGGAATGAAAAACTGTTTTTT. It encodes CASSADRGRNEKLFF.